The sequence of this T cell receptor beta chain was determined in a study of response to subunit inactivated influenza vaccine. Study observations and caveats: T cells newly recruited by each seasonal influenza vaccination are few, the authors suggested.

TCRdb re-derived calls from the RT-PCR reads in MiXCR, one entry per CDR3 protein. The data show about 540,000 distinct CDR3 sequences, about 15% seen once. Germline loops: CDR1 MDHEN, CDR2 SYDVKM. Trimming took off 5 bases at V and 3 bases at J, with 19 bases between the two ends. The CDR3 has 16 amino acids. Notes on this clonotype: The antigen remains undetermined.

The TCR sequence derives from a man between 50 and 59 years old who received an inactivated influenza vaccine. The source was PBMCs from blood, collected 12 days after vaccination. The chain recombines TRBV28 with TRBJ1-2; D is unresolved. CDR3 sequence: CASSLHPGATYYGYTF. In DNA form, the CDR3 reads TGTGCCAGCAGTCTCCACCCAGGCGCGACCTACTATGGCTACACCTTC.